The present TCR beta chain was sequenced within a study of shared clonotypes between healthy human individuals. Study-wide context: The donor pool was made up of two women and a few men aged 18 to 49.

As originally analysed: ImmunoSEQ junction-only sequences lacked quality scores, so their filtering differed. Libraries were prepared by immunoSEQ multiplex PCR; TCRdb keeps only in-frame clonotypes and omits some of them. V, J and clone size derive from that table, while D and trimming were established from the DNA sequence. The sample has 2 million to 3 million clones; roughly 93% are singletons. The V segment lost 3 bases and the J segment 3 bases; nucleotides outside the gene matches: 9. CDR3 length equals 15 residues. Germline CDR1 reads SGDLS; CDR2 reads YYNGEE. This clone was observed a few times.

Sequencing used naive CD4+ T cells from PBMCs. Subset denoted: CD45RA+ positively selected. The gene calls are TRBV9 and TRBJ2-7; 7 bases agree with TRBD1. The receptor was isolated from a man aged 18-30 years in good health. Some clones in this sample may be carry-over from other donors' samples. The CDR3 bases are TGTGCCAGCAGCGCGGGACAGATTCCCTACTACGAGCAGTACTTC. Amino acids: CASSAGQIPYYEQYF.